This T cell receptor beta chain was obtained from a study of shared clonotypes between healthy human individuals. On the study more broadly: Three CD4 naive, three CD4 memory, two CD8 naive and one CD8 memory plate were used per donor.

V shed 1 base, J shed 6 bases, and the junction held 12 bases outside the gene matches. The length of the CDR3 is 17 residues. Germline CDR1 reads MDHEN; CDR2 reads SYDVKM. Assay: immunoSEQ multiplex PCR; the TCRdb copy retains only in-frame clones and omits some. The sample has some 2,400,000 clones; roughly 95% are singletons. Division of CD4+ cells produced a CD45RA+ naive subset and a CD45RA-negative memory subset. The sequence was collected from a man between 18 and 35 years old in good health. Sequenced input: naive CD4+ T cells sorted from blood. Sample subset: CD45RA+ positively selected. The chain joins TRBV28 to TRBJ1-5, with 7 bases lining up with TRBD1. CDR3 in amino acids: CASSLSPLKGASQPQHF. In nucleotides, the CDR3 is TGTGCCAGCAGTTTATCTCCTCTTAAGGGGGCGTCTCAGCCCCAGCATTTT.